A selection of T cell receptor beta chains follows, all from one sample in a study of blood T cells in healthy people across ages. TCRdb recomputed calls from the 5' RACE reads with MiXCR, one row per CDR3 protein. The data contain 580,000 or so distinct CDR3 sequences, around 48% of them singletons. The sample was blood. These receptors came from a man older than 75 in good health. CDR3s include the opening cysteine and the closing phenylalanine or tryptophan. The D gene is left open where the match is weak. Clone size is shown for a subset of rows, as once, few, many or a class of expanded clone.

>TRBJ2-5|TRBD1|few|TRBV3-1
CASSQGTGSREQYF
TGTGCCAGCAGCCAAGGGACAGGGTCGCGAGAGCAGTACTTC
>TRBJ2-7|TRBD2|few|TRBV4-3
CASSQASGRSSYEQYF
TGCGCCAGCAGCCAGGCAAGCGGGAGGAGCTCCTACGAGCAGTACTTC
>TRBJ2-1|TRBD1|few|TRBV5-1
CASSSTGDFGEQFF
TGCGCCAGCAGCTCGACAGGGGATTTCGGTGAGCAGTTCTTC
>TRBJ2-6|TRBD1|once|TRBV7-9
CASSPVGQGITGANVLTF
TGTGCCAGCAGCCCGGTTGGACAGGGGATTACTGGGGCCAACGTCCTGACTTTC
>TRBJ1-2|TRBD1|once|TRBV14
CASSRQGAGDYTF
TGTGCCAGCAGCCGACAGGGGGCTGGTGACTACACCTTC
>TRBJ2-6|NA|NA|TRBV20-1
CSVRNSGANVLTF
TGCAGTGTTAGGAACTCTGGGGCCAACGTCCTGACTTTC
>TRBJ2-1|NA|NA|TRBV12-3/TRBV12-4
CASSLAGNLINEQFF
TGTGCCAGCAGTTTAGCGGGGAACCTTATTAATGAGCAGTTCTTC
>TRBJ2-5|TRBD1|few|TRBV15
CATSRPTDRGPLQETQYF
TGTGCCACCAGCAGACCTACGGACAGGGGACCCCTGCAAGAGACCCAGTACTTC
>TRBJ2-7|NA|once|TRBV5-1
CASSPGTAGNEQYF
TGCGCCAGCAGCCCAGGGACCGCCGGGAACGAGCAGTACTTC
>TRBJ2-3|TRBD2|NA|TRBV4-2
CASSQIGTSGRVITDTQYF
TGTGCCAGCAGCCAAATCGGGACTAGCGGGAGGGTCATCACAGATACGCAGTATTTT
>TRBJ1-2|NA|NA|TRBV20-1
CSAVTGKLGGYTF
TGCAGTGCCGTAACAGGGAAACTGGGTGGCTACACCTTC
>TRBJ2-7|TRBD1|few|TRBV13
CASSGDRVSSYEQYF
TGTGCCAGCAGCGGAGACAGGGTCAGCTCCTACGAGCAGTACTTC
>TRBJ2-1|TRBD2|few|TRBV24-1
CATSDRGAGGLVNEQFF
TGTGCCACCAGTGATAGGGGAGCGGGAGGGTTGGTGAATGAGCAGTTCTTC
>TRBJ1-5|NA|NA|TRBV5-5
CASSRGGLGQPQHF
TGTGCCAGCAGCCGAGGGGGTCTAGGTCAGCCCCAGCATTTT
>TRBJ2-2|NA|NA|TRBV7-2
CASSLFSIRTANTGELFF
TGTGCCAGCAGCTTATTTTCCATACGGACCGCGAACACCGGGGAGCTGTTTTTT
>TRBJ2-7|TRBD2|few|TRBV20-1
CSARGLAGVDEQYF
TGCAGTGCTAGAGGACTAGCGGGAGTCGACGAGCAGTACTTC
>TRBJ2-7|NA|NA|TRBV20-1
CSVVGELGNYEQYF
TGCAGTGTTGTCGGTGAGCTCGGGAACTACGAGCAGTACTTC
>TRBJ2-1|NA|few|TRBV10-3
CAIRPQGQPPGLNEQFF
TGTGCCATCAGACCACAGGGCCAGCCCCCCGGGTTGAATGAGCAGTTCTTC
>TRBJ2-7|TRBD1|few|TRBV7-2
CASSPDRAQYEQYF
TGTGCCAGCAGCCCCGACAGGGCCCAATACGAGCAGTACTTC
>TRBJ2-4|TRBD2|few|TRBV20-1
CSAPTNGRALGQYF
TGCAGTGCTCCTACCAACGGGAGGGCCCTCGGGCAGTACTTC
>TRBJ2-3|NA|NA|TRBV5-1
CASSLEVLGRDTQYF
TGCGCCAGCAGCTTGGAGGTCTTGGGGCGCGATACGCAGTATTTT
>TRBJ2-5|NA|few|TRBV5-1
CASSLASHQETQYF
TGCGCCAGCAGCTTGGCCTCTCACCAAGAGACCCAGTACTTC
>TRBJ1-6|NA|NA|TRBV4-1
CASSQERGTQGSPLHF
TGCGCCAGCAGCCAAGAGAGAGGAACTCAGGGTTCACCCCTCCACTTT
>TRBJ2-3|TRBD2|few|TRBV20-1
CSAPSGVPDTQYF
TGCAGTGCACCCAGCGGGGTACCAGATACGCAGTATTTT
>TRBJ2-1|NA|few|TRBV10-3
CAISESGGNLYNEQFF
TGTGCCATCAGTGAGTCAGGGGGAAACCTCTACAATGAGCAGTTCTTC
>TRBJ2-1|NA|NA|TRBV14
CASSQGVYNEQFF
TGTGCCAGCAGCCAAGGGGTTTACAATGAGCAGTTCTTC
>TRBJ1-4|NA|NA|TRBV27
CASSLARTGTKMEKLFF
TGTGCCAGCAGTTTAGCCAGAACCGGGACAAAAATGGAAAAACTGTTTTTT
>TRBJ2-4|NA|few|TRBV27
CASSPRLGVEGNIQYF
TGTGCCAGCAGCCCCCGGTTGGGTGTTGAGGGAAACATTCAGTACTTC
>TRBJ2-5|TRBD2|few|TRBV13
CASSFGLAGAWETQYF
TGTGCCAGCAGCTTCGGACTAGCGGGAGCCTGGGAGACCCAGTACTTC
>TRBJ2-5|NA|NA|TRBV5-6
CASSLVGDVRETQYF
TGTGCCAGCAGCTTGGTTGGGGACGTTCGGGAGACCCAGTACTTC
>TRBJ2-7|TRBD2|once|TRBV20-1
CSARDAGVYEQYF
TGCAGTGCTAGAGATGCGGGGGTGTACGAGCAGTACTTC
>TRBJ2-7|TRBD2|NA|TRBV7-2
CASSLSPGGPYEQYF
TGTGCCAGCAGCTTATCCCCGGGAGGGCCCTACGAGCAGTACTTC
>TRBJ2-1|NA|few|TRBV29-1
CSVVWSNEQFF
TGCAGCGTGGTTTGGTCCAATGAGCAGTTCTTC
>TRBJ2-7|TRBD1|NA|TRBV15
CATSRDLGQRQEAQYF
TGTGCCACCAGCAGAGATTTGGGACAGCGCCAAGAGGCCCAGTACTTC
>TRBJ2-3|TRBD2|few|TRBV10-3
CAITGGGRKDTQYF
TGTGCCATCACGGGCGGGGGGCGCAAAGATACGCAGTATTTT
>TRBJ2-3|NA|NA|TRBV20-1
CSARPRSANTDTQYF
TGCAGTGCTAGACCCCGCAGCGCAAACACAGATACGCAGTATTTT
>TRBJ1-2|NA|NA|TRBV14
CASSHDPRDPSNYGYTF
TGTGCCAGCAGCCACGACCCACGGGACCCATCTAACTATGGCTACACCTTC
>TRBJ2-3|TRBD2|few|TRBV29-1
CSVATGLAGDTDTQYF
TGCAGCGTTGCCACGGGACTAGCGGGAGACACAGATACGCAGTATTTT
>TRBJ1-1|NA|few|TRBV5-1
CASSLVGGENTEAFF
TGCGCCAGCAGCTTGGTTGGGGGAGAGAACACTGAAGCTTTCTTT
>TRBJ2-3|NA|NA|TRBV9
CASSGGELDTQYF
TGTGCCAGCAGCGGTGGGGAGCTGGATACGCAGTATTTT
>TRBJ2-1|NA|NA|TRBV7-2
CASSLTRGDNRFF
TGTGCCAGCAGCTTAACCAGGGGAGACAACCGGTTCTTC
>TRBJ1-1|TRBD1|NA|TRBV5-1
CASSTGTGQEAFF
TGCGCCAGCAGCACGGGGACAGGGCAAGAAGCTTTCTTT
>TRBJ2-3|NA|NA|TRBV7-3
CASSLGGRGTDTQYF
TGTGCCAGCAGCTTAGGTGGGAGAGGCACAGATACGCAGTATTTT
>TRBJ2-2|NA|NA|TRBV4-1
CASSRVAAITGELFF
TGCGCCAGCAGCCGAGTAGCTGCGATAACCGGGGAGCTGTTTTTT
>TRBJ2-5|NA|NA|TRBV7-2
CASSYTGIQETQYF
TGTGCCAGCAGCTATACAGGGATTCAAGAGACCCAGTACTTC
>TRBJ1-2|NA|few|TRBV18
CASSPPDYGYTF
TGTGCCAGCTCACCACCAGACTATGGCTACACCTTC
>TRBJ1-2|NA|few|TRBV7-9
CASSLRGVRGDYGYTF
TGTGCCAGCAGCTTACGGGGGGTGAGGGGCGACTATGGCTACACCTTC
>TRBJ2-7|TRBD2|many|TRBV7-9
CASTPSGGTYEQYF
TGTGCCAGCACCCCTAGCGGAGGTACCTACGAGCAGTACTTC
>TRBJ2-1|TRBD2|few|TRBV11-2
CASSLGGLYDHNEQFF
TGTGCCAGCAGCTTAGGGGGACTATACGACCACAATGAGCAGTTCTTC
>TRBJ2-5|TRBD2|once|TRBV7-2
CASSLSSGSQETQYF
TGTGCCAGCAGCTTGTCTAGCGGCAGCCAAGAGACCCAGTACTTC
>TRBJ2-7|TRBD1|NA|TRBV10-3
CAISPNPQGTPYEQYF
TGTGCCATCAGTCCCAACCCACAGGGGACCCCCTACGAGCAGTACTTC
>TRBJ2-1|TRBD2|few|TRBV4-2
CASSQRRLREGINEQFF
TGTGCCAGCAGCCAACGTCGCCTGCGGGAGGGCATCAATGAGCAGTTCTTC
>TRBJ2-1|NA|NA|TRBV5-1
CASSARGEPYNEQFF
TGCGCCAGCAGCGCCCGCGGGGAGCCCTACAATGAGCAGTTCTTC
>TRBJ2-6|NA|many|TRBV28
CASSLFSSGANVLTF
TGTGCCAGCAGTTTATTTAGCTCTGGGGCCAACGTCCTGACTTTC